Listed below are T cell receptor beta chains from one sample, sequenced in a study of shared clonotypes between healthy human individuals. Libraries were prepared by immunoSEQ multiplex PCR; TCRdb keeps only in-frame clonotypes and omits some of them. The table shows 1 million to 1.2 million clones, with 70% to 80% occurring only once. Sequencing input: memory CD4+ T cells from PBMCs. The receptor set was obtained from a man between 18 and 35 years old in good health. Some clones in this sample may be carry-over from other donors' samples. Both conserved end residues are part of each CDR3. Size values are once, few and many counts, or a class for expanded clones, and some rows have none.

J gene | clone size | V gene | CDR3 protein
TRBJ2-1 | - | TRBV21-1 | CASSKALEKAGEAHNEQFF
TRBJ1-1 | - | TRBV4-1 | CASSLSRDRRLNTEAFF
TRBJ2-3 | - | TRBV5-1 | CASSLFNRNPRDTQYF
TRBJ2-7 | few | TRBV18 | CASSPLGTGGSEEQYF
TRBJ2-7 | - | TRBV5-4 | CASSLVVGREQYF
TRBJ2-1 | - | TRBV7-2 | CASSPFWQRSSYNEQFF
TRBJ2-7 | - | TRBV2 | CASSGGGNEQYF
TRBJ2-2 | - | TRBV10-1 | CASSDSRAGGNTGELFF
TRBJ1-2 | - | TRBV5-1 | CASSLERPFSYTF
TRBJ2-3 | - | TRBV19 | CASTNTGPSTDTQYF
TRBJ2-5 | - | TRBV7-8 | CASIRRLAQETQYF
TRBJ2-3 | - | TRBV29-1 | CSVGRGGADTQYF
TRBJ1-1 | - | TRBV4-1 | CASSQGQGAMNTEAFF
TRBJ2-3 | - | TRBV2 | CASSLRGLAVADTQYF
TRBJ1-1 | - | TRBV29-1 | CSVIPGHKLDTEAFF
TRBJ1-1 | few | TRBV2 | CASSSTGTTEAFF
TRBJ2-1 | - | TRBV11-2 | CASSLSVDGTYNEQFF
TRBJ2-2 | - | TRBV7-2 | CASSSTFTGELFF
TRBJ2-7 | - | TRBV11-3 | CASQKTSGDEQYF
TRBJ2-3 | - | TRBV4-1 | CASSPRGAGLADTQYF
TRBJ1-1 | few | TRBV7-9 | CASSSRTAEAFF
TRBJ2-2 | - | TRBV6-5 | CASSSYQGLGELFF
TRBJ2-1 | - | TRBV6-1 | CASTPGGSSYNEQFF